These T cell receptor beta chains were read from a single sample in a study of control samples from healthy donors and cancer patients. The protocol was immunoSEQ multiplex PCR, while the TCRdb copy is restricted to in-frame clones and leaves out a portion. Of about 130,000 clones in the sample, about 95% were seen once. The sequenced sample was PBMCs. Source of these receptors: a man in his fifties or sixties with colorectal cancer. The conserved cysteine and the conserved F or W are not part of the CDR3 here.

J gene: TRBJ1-3
V gene: TRBV7-2
CDR3 protein: ASSLGTVDTIY

J gene: TRBJ2-5
V gene: TRBV2
CDR3 protein: ASSEVETQY

J gene: TRBJ2-5
V gene: TRBV6-5
CDR3 protein: ASTRLAGGLETQY

J gene: TRBJ1-4
V gene: TRBV7-2
CDR3 protein: ASSLGGGEKLF

J gene: TRBJ2-7
V gene: TRBV11-2
CDR3 protein: ASSKGADEQY

J gene: TRBJ2-1
V gene: TRBV5-1
CDR3 protein: ASSRLAGDHRTPNEQF

J gene: TRBJ2-7
V gene: TRBV28
CDR3 protein: ASSSGGQQLYEQY

J gene: TRBJ2-7
V gene: TRBV7-9
CDR3 protein: ASSLGVGDSRYEQY

J gene: TRBJ1-5
V gene: TRBV19
CDR3 protein: ASKGFGQPQH

J gene: TRBJ2-5
V gene: TRBV5-1
CDR3 protein: ASSLPLAQGTQY

J gene: TRBJ1-2
V gene: TRBV12-3/TRBV12-4
CDR3 protein: ASSSGHYGYT

J gene: TRBJ2-3
V gene: TRBV24-1
CDR3 protein: ATSGGVDTQY

J gene: TRBJ1-5
V gene: TRBV29-1
CDR3 protein: SVRQGDQPQH

J gene: TRBJ2-3
V gene: TRBV7-8
CDR3 protein: ASSLALAGGPVGDTQY

J gene: TRBJ2-7
V gene: TRBV5-6
CDR3 protein: ASSLGQTPYEQY

J gene: TRBJ1-3
V gene: TRBV21-1
CDR3 protein: ASSKRSYRSGNTIY

J gene: TRBJ2-1
V gene: TRBV3-1/TRBV3-2
CDR3 protein: ASSQAERLAGDNEQF

J gene: TRBJ1-1
V gene: TRBV6-6
CDR3 protein: ASSYSQGMNTEAF

J gene: TRBJ1-6
V gene: TRBV13
CDR3 protein: ASSSGQGNSPLH

J gene: TRBJ1-3
V gene: TRBV12-3/TRBV12-4
CDR3 protein: ASSFSRNTIY

J gene: TRBJ1-5
V gene: TRBV5-1
CDR3 protein: ASSAGPQNQPQH

J gene: TRBJ1-1
V gene: TRBV3-1/TRBV3-2
CDR3 protein: ASSPGQGVNTEAF

J gene: TRBJ1-3
V gene: TRBV11-2
CDR3 protein: ASSFLKHSGNTIY

J gene: TRBJ1-4
V gene: TRBV2
CDR3 protein: ASITGVGNEKLF

J gene: TRBJ2-2
V gene: TRBV5-6
CDR3 protein: ASSSTLLETGELF

J gene: TRBJ2-3
V gene: TRBV25-1
CDR3 protein: ASSEYSGGAAGTDTQY

J gene: TRBJ2-3
V gene: TRBV9
CDR3 protein: ASSVGGRRTDTQY

J gene: TRBJ2-2
V gene: TRBV2
CDR3 protein: ASSDSGGITGELF

J gene: TRBJ2-7
V gene: TRBV5-1
CDR3 protein: ASSFATEEQY

J gene: TRBJ1-1
V gene: TRBV5-1
CDR3 protein: ASSEQGPSIMNTEAF

J gene: TRBJ2-3
V gene: TRBV27
CDR3 protein: ASTSGLAGDTQY

J gene: TRBJ2-5
V gene: TRBV5-1
CDR3 protein: ASSLWSHQETQY

J gene: TRBJ1-5
V gene: TRBV19
CDR3 protein: ASSRGRDQPQH

J gene: TRBJ2-5
V gene: TRBV6-5
CDR3 protein: ASSPGTGGAKTQY

J gene: TRBJ2-1
V gene: TRBV11-3
CDR3 protein: ASSLDRQVGEQF

J gene: TRBJ2-5
V gene: TRBV5-1
CDR3 protein: ASSQQIETQY

J gene: TRBJ2-7
V gene: TRBV6-1
CDR3 protein: ASSEEGRVSSYEQY

J gene: TRBJ2-1
V gene: TRBV25-1
CDR3 protein: ASSGAGSSYNEQF

J gene: TRBJ2-2
V gene: TRBV6-5
CDR3 protein: ASRPTQGYTGELF

J gene: TRBJ2-1
V gene: TRBV2
CDR3 protein: ASTRLAGPYNEQF

J gene: TRBJ1-2
V gene: TRBV7-9
CDR3 protein: ASSPRGKGGYT

J gene: TRBJ2-2
V gene: TRBV12-3/TRBV12-4
CDR3 protein: ASSLTGKLF

J gene: TRBJ2-2
V gene: TRBV6-5
CDR3 protein: ASSITGDGELF

J gene: TRBJ1-2
V gene: TRBV5-1
CDR3 protein: ASSLAEGNYGYT

J gene: TRBJ1-6
V gene: TRBV30
CDR3 protein: ALGPPLH

J gene: TRBJ1-1
V gene: TRBV4-3
CDR3 protein: ASSLETPNTEAF

J gene: TRBJ1-2
V gene: TRBV6-1
CDR3 protein: ASSEDPPGGFYGYT

J gene: TRBJ2-3
V gene: TRBV7-9
CDR3 protein: ASSLRGGTDTQY